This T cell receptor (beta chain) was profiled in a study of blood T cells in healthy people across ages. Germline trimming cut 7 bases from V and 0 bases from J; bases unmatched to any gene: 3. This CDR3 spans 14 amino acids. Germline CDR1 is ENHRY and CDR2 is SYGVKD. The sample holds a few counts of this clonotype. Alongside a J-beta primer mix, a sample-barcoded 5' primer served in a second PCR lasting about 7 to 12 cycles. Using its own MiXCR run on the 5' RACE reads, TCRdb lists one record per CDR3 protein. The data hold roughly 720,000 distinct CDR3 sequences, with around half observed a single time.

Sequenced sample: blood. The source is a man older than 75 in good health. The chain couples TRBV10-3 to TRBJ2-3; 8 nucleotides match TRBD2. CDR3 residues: CAIIAGGSTDTQYF. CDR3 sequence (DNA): TGTGCCATCATCGCGGGAGGCAGCACAGATACGCAGTATTTT.